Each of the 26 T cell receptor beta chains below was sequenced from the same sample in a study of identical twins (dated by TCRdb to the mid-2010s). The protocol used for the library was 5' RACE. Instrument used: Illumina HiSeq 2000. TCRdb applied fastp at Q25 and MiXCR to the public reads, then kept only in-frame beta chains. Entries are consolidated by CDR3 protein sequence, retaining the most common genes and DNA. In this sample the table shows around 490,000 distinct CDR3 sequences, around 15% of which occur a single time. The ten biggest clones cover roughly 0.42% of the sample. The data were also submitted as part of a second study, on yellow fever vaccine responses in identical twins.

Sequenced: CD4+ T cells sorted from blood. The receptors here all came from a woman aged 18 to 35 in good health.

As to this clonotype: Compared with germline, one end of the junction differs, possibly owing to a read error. The CDR3 is CCARGGLAGGVEDTQYF. The CDR3 DNA follows: TGCTGTGCTAGAGGGGGACTAGCGGGAGGTGTAGAAGATACGCAGTATTTT. V gene TRBV20-1 combines with J gene TRBJ2-3; TRBD2 agrees at 15 bases. The length of the CDR3 is 17 residues. The germline V gene encodes CDR1 DFQATT and CDR2 SNEGSKA (reference sequence).

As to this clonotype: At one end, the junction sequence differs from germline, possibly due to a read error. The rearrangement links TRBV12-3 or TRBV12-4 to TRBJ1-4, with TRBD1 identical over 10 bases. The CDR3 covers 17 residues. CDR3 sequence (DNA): TGTACCAGCAGTCCCCGGGACAGGGGTTGGACTAATGAAAAACTGTTTTTT. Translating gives CTSSPRDRGWTNEKLFF.

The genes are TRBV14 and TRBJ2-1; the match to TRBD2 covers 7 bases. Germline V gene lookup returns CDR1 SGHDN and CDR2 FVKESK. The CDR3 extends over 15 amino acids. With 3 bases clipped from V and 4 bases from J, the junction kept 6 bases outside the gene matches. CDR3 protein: CASSHEGLFYNEQFF. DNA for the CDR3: TGTGCCAGCAGCCACGAGGGACTATTTTACAATGAGCAGTTCTTC.

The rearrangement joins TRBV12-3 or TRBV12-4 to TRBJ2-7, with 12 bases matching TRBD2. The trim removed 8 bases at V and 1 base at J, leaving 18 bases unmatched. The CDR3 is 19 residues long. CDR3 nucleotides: TGTGCCAGCTGGGCCGGACGACTAGCGGGAGTAAAGTCTTCCTACGAGCAGTACTTC. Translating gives CASWAGRLAGVKSSYEQYF.

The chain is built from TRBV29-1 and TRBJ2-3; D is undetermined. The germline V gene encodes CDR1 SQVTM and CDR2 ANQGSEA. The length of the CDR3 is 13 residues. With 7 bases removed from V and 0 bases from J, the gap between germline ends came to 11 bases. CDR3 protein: CSAMKSSTDTQYF. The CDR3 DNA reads TGCAGCGCTATGAAATCTAGCACAGATACGCAGTATTTT.

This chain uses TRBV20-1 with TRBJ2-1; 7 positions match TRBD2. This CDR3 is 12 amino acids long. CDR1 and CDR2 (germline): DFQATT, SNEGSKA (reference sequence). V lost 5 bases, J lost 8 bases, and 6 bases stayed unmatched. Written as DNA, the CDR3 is TGCAGTGCTCACCAGGGACTATATGAGCAGTTCTTC. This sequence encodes CSAHQGLYEQFF.

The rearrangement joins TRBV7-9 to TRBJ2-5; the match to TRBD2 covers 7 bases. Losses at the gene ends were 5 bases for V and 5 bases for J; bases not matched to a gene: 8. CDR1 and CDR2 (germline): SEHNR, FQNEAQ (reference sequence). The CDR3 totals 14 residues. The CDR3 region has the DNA TGTGCCAGCAGCCTAACCGCGGGGGAGGAGACCCAGTACTTC. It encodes CASSLTAGEETQYF. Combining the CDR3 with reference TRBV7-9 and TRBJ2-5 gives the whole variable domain DTGVSQNPRHKITKRGQNVTFRCDPISEHNRLYWYRQTLGQGPEFLTYFQNEAQLEKSRLLSDRFSAERPKGSFSTLEIQRTEQGDSAMYLCASSLTAGEETQYFGPGTRLLVL.

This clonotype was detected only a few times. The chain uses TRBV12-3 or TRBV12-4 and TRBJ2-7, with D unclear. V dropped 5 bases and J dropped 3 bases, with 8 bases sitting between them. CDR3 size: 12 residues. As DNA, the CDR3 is TGTGCCAGCAGTCGGGTTTTCTACGAGCAGTACTTC. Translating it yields CASSRVFYEQYF.

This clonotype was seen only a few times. This chain's CDR3 is CSATPGTGQETQYF. For the CDR3, the DNA is TGCAGTGCTACCCCCGGGACAGGGCAAGAGACCCAGTACTTC. J is TRBJ2-5 and V is TRBV20-1; 9 bases align to TRBD1. The germline CDR1 and CDR2 sequences are DFQATT and SNEGSKA (reference sequence). The CDR3 runs 14 residues. V was pared by 4 bases and J by 2 bases, with 5 bases of the junction left unmatched.

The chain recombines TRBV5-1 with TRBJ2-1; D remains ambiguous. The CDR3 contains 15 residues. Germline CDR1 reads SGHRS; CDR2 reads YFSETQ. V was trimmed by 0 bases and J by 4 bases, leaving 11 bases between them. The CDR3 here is CASSLDLATYNEQFF. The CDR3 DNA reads TGCGCCAGCAGCTTGGATTTAGCCACATACAATGAGCAGTTCTTC.

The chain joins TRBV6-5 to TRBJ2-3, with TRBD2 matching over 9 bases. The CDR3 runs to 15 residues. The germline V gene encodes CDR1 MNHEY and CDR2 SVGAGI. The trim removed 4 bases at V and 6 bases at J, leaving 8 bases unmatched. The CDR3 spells CASSSVAGDKDTQYF. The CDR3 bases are TGTGCCAGCAGTTCCGTAGCGGGAGACAAGGATACGCAGTATTTT.

The CDR3 nucleotides read TGTGCCAGCAGCCAAGATCGGACCGCCGTCCTGACTTTC. Translation gives CASSQDRTAVLTF. This sequence joins TRBV3-1 and TRBJ2-6, with D hard to call. V gave up 0 bases and J gave up 12 bases, with 9 bases separating them. The CDR3 covers 13 residues. Germline V gives CDR1 LGHDT, CDR2 YNNKEL (reference sequence).

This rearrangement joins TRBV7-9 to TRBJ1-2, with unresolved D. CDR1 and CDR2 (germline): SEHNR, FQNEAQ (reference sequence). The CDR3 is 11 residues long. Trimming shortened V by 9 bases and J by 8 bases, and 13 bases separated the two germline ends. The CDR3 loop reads CASSGNQGYTF. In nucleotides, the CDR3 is TGTGCCAGTTCGGGGAATCAAGGCTACACCTTC.

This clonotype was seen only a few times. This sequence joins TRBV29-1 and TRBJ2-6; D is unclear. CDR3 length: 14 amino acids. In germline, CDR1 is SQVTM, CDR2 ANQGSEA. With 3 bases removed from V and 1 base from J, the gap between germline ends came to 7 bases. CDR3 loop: CSVEVLSGANVLTF. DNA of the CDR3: TGCAGCGTTGAGGTCCTATCTGGGGCCAACGTCCTGACTTTC. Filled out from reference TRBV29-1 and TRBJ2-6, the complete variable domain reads SAVISQKPSRDICQRGTSLTIQCQVDSQVTMMFWYRQQPGQSLTLIATANQGSEATYESGFVIDKFPISRPNLTFSTLTVSNMSPEDSSIYLCSVEVLSGANVLTFGAGSRLTVL.

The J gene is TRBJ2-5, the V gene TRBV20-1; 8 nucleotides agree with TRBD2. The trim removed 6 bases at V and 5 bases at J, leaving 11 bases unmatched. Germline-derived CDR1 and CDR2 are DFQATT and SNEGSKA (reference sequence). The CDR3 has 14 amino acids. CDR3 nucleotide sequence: TGCAGTGCCATAACAGGGACTAGGGGGGAGACCCAGTACTTC. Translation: CSAITGTRGETQYF.

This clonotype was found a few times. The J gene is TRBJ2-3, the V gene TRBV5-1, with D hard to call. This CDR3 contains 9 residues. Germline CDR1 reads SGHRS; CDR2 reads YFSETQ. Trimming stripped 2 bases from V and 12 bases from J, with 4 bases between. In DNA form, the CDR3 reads TGCGCCAGCAGCTTTCCCCAGTATTTT. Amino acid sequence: CASSFPQYF.

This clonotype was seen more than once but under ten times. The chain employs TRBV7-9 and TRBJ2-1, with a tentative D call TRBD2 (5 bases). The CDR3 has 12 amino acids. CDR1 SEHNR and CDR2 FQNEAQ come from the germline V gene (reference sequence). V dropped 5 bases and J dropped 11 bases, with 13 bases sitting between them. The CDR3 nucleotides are TGTGCCAGCAGCCCCGAGGGCGTGAAGCAGTTCTTC. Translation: CASSPEGVKQFF.

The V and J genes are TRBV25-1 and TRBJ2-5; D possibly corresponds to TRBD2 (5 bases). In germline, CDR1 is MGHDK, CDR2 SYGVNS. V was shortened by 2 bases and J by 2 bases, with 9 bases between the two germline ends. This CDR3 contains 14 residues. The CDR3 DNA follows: TGTGCCAGCAGTGAACCTAGAGGGCAAGAGACCCAGTACTTC. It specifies CASSEPRGQETQYF.

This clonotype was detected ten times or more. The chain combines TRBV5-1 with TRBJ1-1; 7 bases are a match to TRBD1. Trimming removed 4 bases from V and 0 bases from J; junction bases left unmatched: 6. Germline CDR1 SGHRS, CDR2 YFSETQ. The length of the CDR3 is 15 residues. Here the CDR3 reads CASSPGDSLNTEAFF. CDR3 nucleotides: TGCGCCAGCAGCCCAGGGGACAGTCTGAACACTGAAGCTTTCTTT.

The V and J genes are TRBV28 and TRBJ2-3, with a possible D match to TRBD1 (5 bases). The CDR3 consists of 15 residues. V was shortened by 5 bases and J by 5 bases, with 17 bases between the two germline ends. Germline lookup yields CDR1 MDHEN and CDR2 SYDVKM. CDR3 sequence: CASSVRPPQGDTQYF. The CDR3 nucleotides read TGTGCCAGCAGTGTACGCCCCCCCCAGGGAGATACGCAGTATTTT.

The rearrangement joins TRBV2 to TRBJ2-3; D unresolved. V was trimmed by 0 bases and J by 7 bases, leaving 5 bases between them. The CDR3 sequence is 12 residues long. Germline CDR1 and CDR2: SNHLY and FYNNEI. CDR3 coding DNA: TGTGCCAGCAGTGAAGCCGAGAATACGCAGTATTTT. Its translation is CASSEAENTQYF.

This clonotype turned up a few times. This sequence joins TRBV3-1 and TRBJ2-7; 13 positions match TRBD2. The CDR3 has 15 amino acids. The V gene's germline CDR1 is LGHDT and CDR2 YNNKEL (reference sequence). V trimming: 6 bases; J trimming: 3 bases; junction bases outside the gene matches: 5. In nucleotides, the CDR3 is TGTGCCAGCAGTCAGAGGACTAGCGGGAGCTACGAGCAGTACTTC. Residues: CASSQRTSGSYEQYF.

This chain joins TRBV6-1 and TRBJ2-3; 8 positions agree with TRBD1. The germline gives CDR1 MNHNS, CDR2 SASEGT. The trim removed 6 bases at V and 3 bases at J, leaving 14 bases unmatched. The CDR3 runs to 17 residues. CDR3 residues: CASRGAGGPLLTDTQYF. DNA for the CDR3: TGTGCCAGCAGAGGGGCAGGGGGCCCACTATTGACAGATACGCAGTATTTT.

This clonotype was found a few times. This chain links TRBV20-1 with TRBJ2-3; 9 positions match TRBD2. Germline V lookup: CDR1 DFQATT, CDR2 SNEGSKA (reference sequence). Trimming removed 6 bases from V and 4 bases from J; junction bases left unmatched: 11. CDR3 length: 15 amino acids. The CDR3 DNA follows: TGCAGTGCAACCCGTAGCGGGAGCACGGCAGATACGCAGTATTTT. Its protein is CSATRSGSTADTQYF.

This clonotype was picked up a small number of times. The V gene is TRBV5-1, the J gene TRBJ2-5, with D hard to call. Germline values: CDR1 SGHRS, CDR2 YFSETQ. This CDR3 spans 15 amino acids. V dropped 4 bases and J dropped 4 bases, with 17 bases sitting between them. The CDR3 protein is CASSPLAELAETQYF. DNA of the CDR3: TGCGCCAGCAGCCCCCTTGCGGAACTTGCAGAGACCCAGTACTTC.

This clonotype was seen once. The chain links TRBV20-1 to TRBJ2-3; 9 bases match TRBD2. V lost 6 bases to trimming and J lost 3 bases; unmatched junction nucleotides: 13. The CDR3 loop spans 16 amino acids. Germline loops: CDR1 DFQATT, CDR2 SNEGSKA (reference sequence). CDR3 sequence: CSALGALAGNTDTQYF. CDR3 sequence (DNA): TGCAGTGCGCTCGGGGCACTAGCGGGTAATACAGATACGCAGTATTTT.